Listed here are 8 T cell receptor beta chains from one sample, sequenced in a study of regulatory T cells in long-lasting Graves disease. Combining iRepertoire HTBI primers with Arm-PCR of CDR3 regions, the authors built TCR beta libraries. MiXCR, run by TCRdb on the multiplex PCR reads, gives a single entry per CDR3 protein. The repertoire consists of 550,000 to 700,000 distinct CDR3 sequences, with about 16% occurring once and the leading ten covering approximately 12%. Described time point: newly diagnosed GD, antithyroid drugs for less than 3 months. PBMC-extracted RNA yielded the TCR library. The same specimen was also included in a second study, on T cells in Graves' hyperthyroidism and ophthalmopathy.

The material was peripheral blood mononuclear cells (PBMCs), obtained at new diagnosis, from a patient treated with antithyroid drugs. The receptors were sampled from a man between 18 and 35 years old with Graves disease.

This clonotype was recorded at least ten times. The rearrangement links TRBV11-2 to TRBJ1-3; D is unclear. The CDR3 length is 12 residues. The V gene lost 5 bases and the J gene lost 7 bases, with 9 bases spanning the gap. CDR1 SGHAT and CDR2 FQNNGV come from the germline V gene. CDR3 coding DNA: TGTGCCAGCAGCCTTCAGCCTAACACCATATATTTT. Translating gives CASSLQPNTIYF.

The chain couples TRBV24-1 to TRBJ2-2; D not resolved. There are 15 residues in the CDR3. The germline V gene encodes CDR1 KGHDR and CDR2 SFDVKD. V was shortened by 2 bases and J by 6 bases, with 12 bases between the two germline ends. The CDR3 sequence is CATSDSLSGSGELFF. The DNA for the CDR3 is TGTGCCACCAGTGATTCCCTCTCCGGTTCCGGGGAGCTGTTTTTT.

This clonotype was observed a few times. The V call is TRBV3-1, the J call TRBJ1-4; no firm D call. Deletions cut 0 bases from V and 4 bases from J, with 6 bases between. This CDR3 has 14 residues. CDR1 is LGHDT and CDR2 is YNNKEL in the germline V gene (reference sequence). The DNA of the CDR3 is TGTGCCAGCAGCCAAGATGCGGGTAATGAAAAACTGTTTTTT. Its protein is CASSQDAGNEKLFF.

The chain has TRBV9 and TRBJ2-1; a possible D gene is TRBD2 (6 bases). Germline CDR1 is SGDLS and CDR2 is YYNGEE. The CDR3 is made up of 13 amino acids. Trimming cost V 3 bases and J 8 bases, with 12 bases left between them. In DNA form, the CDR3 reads TGTGCCAGCAGCGCGGGACTCATCCATGAGCAGTTCTTC. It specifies CASSAGLIHEQFF.

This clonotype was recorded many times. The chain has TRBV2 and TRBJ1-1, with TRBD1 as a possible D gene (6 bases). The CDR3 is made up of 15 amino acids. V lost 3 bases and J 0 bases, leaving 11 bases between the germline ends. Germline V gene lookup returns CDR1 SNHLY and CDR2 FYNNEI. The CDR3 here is CASSEDDRMNTEAFF. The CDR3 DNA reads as TGTGCCAGCAGTGAGGACGACAGGATGAACACTGAAGCTTTCTTT. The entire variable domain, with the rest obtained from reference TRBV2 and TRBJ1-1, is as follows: EPEVTQTPSHQVTQMGQEVILRCVPISNHLYFYWYRQILGQKVEFLVSFYNNEISEKSEIFDDQFSVERPDGSNFTLKIRSTKLEDSAMYFCASSEDDRMNTEAFFGQGTRLTVV.

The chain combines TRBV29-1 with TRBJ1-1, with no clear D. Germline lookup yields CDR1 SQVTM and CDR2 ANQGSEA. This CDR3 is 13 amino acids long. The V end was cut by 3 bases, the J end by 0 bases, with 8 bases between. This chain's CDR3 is CSVEGNMNTEAFF. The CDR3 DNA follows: TGCAGCGTTGAGGGAAACATGAACACTGAAGCTTTCTTT.

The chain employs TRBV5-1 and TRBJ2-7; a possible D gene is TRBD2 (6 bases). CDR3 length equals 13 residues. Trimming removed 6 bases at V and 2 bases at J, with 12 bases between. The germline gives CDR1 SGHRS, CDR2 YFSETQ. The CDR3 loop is CASKLSGTYEQYF. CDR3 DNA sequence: TGCGCCAGCAAACTTAGCGGAACCTACGAGCAGTACTTC. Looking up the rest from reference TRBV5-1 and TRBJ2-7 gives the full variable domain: KAGVTQTPRYLIKTRGQQVTLSCSPISGHRSVSWYQQTPGQGLQFLFEYFSETQRNKGNFPGRFSGRQFSNSRSEMNVSTLELGDSALYLCASKLSGTYEQYFGPGTRLTVT.

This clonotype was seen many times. The CDR3 here is CASSLERLVYNEQFF. In DNA, the CDR3 is TGTGCCAGCAGCTTAGAACGGCTAGTTTACAATGAGCAGTTCTTC. The chain links TRBV7-8 to TRBJ2-1; D is ambiguous. The CDR3 is made up of 15 amino acids. Trimming stripped 1 base from V and 4 bases from J, with 11 bases between. The germline gives CDR1 SGHVS, CDR2 FQNEAQ.